What follows are 2 T cell receptor beta chains derived from one specimen sequenced in a study of blood T cell repertoires in COVID-19. Libraries were prepared by immunoSEQ multiplex PCR; TCRdb keeps only in-frame clonotypes and omits some of them. In the table there are around 200,000 clones, around 85% of which are singletons. The source material was PBMCs or T cells enriched from blood (not recorded which). The receptors stem from a man aged 35 to 55 who had recovered from COVID-19.

This clone showed up just once. Other DNA sequences in this sample translate to the same CDR3. J is TRBJ1-3 and V is TRBV4-3; no reliable D call. The CDR3 contains 16 residues. Trimming left V 0 bases short and J 0 bases short, with 9 bases between. The germline gives CDR1 LGHNA, CDR2 YSLEER. The CDR3 loop reads CASSQDSGSSGNTIYF. The CDR3 nucleotides are TGCGCCAGCAGCCAAGATTCGGGGAGCTCTGGAAACACCATATATTTT.

The chain carries TRBV18 and TRBJ2-7; 11 bases are a match to TRBD1. Germline V lookup: CDR1 KGHSH, CDR2 LQKENI. There are 15 residues in the CDR3. V was clipped by 2 bases and J by 4 bases; unmatched bases: 4. CDR3 protein: CASSPSGTGGYEQYF. The CDR3 nucleotides are TGTGCCAGCTCACCATCCGGGACAGGGGGTTACGAGCAGTACTTC. Supplemented by reference TRBV18 and TRBJ2-7, the full variable domain reads NAGVMQNPRHLVRRRGQEARLRCSPMKGHSHVYWYRQLPEEGLKFMVYLQKENIIDESGMPKERFSAEFPKEGPSILRIQQVVRGDSAAYFCASSPSGTGGYEQYFGPGTRLTVT.